This section outlines one TCR beta chain sequence together with its context. The antigen it binds to is not known. No quality values exist for individual bases; no much larger clone is one base distant. Patients with a history of autoimmune disease or receiving systemic immunosuppression were excluded from the trial. Peripheral blood for TCR sequencing was drawn from every dose cohort at baseline, at cycle 4 day 1 and at cycle 7 day 1. The samples were taken from a phase I, first-in-human, multicenter, open-label dose-escalation trial of ivuxolimab. Adults with locally advanced or metastatic melanoma, renal cell carcinoma, hepatocellular carcinoma or head and neck squamous cell carcinoma were enrolled in the trial. Before TCR sequencing, CD4+ and CD8+ T cells were separately sorted from peripheral blood. For sequencing of the TCRbeta CDR3 region, genomic DNA was extracted from the sorted cells. The immunoSEQ Assay was used for sequencing of TCRbeta CDR3 regions. TCRdb mirrors the immuneACCESS table, restricted to in-frame sequences. Some clones are absent from its copies; in checked studies, under half trace to an unresolved V gene, and the reason for the others is unknown. Recorded for this sample are 65,000 to 80,000 clones; 90% to 95% of them occurred a single time. Roughly 0.72% of the sample belongs to the ten largest clones.

The data belong to a study of OX40 agonist ivuxolimab in advanced cancers. The study in broad terms: Ivuxolimab, which targeted the costimulatory receptor OX40 (CD134), was an agonistic, fully human IgG2 monoclonal antibody. Patients were allowed to have had prior anti-PD-1, anti-PD-L1 or anti-CTLA-4 therapy, and around 40% of the dose-escalation patients had previously received checkpoint inhibitors. In the dose-escalation cohort, roughly 80% of patients were male, and the mean age was approximately 60 years, with a range of roughly 20 to 80. The paper describes the monotherapy dose-escalation part (N = 52 patients) of the phase I trial of ivuxolimab. Peripheral TCRbeta sequencing aimed to test whether ivuxolimab altered TCR sequence diversity and caused clonal T-cell expansion. Of the approximately 50 patients in dose escalation, 19 had hepatocellular carcinoma, some 15 had melanoma, 9 had renal cell carcinoma and 9 had head and neck cancer. Three dose-escalation patients achieved partial responses, one with hepatocellular carcinoma and two with cutaneous melanoma. Intravenous ivuxolimab was administered to patients every 2 weeks at six dose levels: 0.01, 0.1, 0.3, 1.5, 3 and 10 mg/kg. Broad study findings and their caveats: Low levels of normalized T-cell clonal expansion were also shown by some nonresponding patients. On average, CD8+ T cells showed more expanded clones than CD4+ T cells after ivuxolimab. At doses from 0.1 to 3.0 mg/kg, clonal expansion was seen in both CD4+ and CD8+ blood T cells between baseline and week 6. The antigen specificity of the clonally expanded peripheral T cells was not determined. In partial responders in the 0.1-3.0 mg/kg groups, normalized peripheral clonal expansion was found to be among the lowest, especially among CD8+ T cells.

The CDR3 runs 14 amino acids, cysteine and phenylalanine included. Only the CDR3 DNA stays, 42 bases, in frame from base 1. CDR1 is given as SGDLS and CDR2 as YYNGEE, both from the germline V gene. Germline trimming amounts to 0 bases on V and 5 bases on J, with 2 as the count of junction bases outside the gene matches. Specimen: CD4+ or CD8+ T cells sorted from blood, collected in a trial of the OX40 agonist ivuxolimab. This clonotype originated in an adult with an advanced solid tumor such as melanoma, head and neck, liver or kidney cancer. The chain is assembled from TRBV9 and TRBJ1-2; 9 bases in the junction line up with TRBD1. The CDR3 corresponds to CASSVGTGDYGYTF. In nucleotide form, the sequence is TGTGCCAGCAGCGTAGGGACAGGGGATTATGGCTACACCTTC.